These 5 T cell receptor beta chains originate from one sample sequenced in a study of cytomegalovirus exposure and HLA in healthy donors. PCR amplification relied on 60 Vbeta primers (plus 13 Jbeta primers). The data were produced by immunoSEQ multiplex PCR, yet TCRdb's version contains in-frame clones alone and is incomplete. The table includes more than 90,000 clones, 75% detected once. Sequenced sample: PBMCs. Receptor source: a man aged 50 or older in good health and CMV-seronegative.

The CDR3 loop reads CSQRVNTEAFF. As DNA, the CDR3 is TGCAGCCAGAGGGTGAACACTGAAGCTTTCTTT. J is TRBJ1-1 and V is TRBV20-1; D gene unclear. Germline V gene lookup returns CDR1 DFQATT and CDR2 SNEGSKA (reference sequence). The CDR3 contains 11 residues.

V and J are TRBV11-3 and TRBJ2-2; D is undetermined. The CDR3 consists of 13 residues. From germline, CDR1 is SGHNT and CDR2 YENEEA. The V end was cut by 2 bases, the J end by 7 bases, with 8 bases between. The CDR3 sequence is CASSLSPGGELFF. In DNA, the CDR3 is TGTGCCAGCAGCTTATCCCCAGGCGGGGAGCTGTTTTTT. Together with reference TRBV11-3 and TRBJ2-2, the CDR3 gives the full variable domain: EAGVVQSPRYKIIEKKQPVAFWCNPISGHNTLYWYLQNLGQGPELLIRYENEEAVDDSQLPKDRFSAERLKGVDSTLKIQPAELGDSAVYLCASSLSPGGELFFGEGSRLTVL.

This clone was seen only once. This rearrangement joins TRBV6-6 to TRBJ1-6; no clear D gene. From germline, CDR1 is MNHNY and CDR2 SVGAGI (reference sequence). V lost 0 bases, J lost 14 bases, and 14 bases lay in between. This CDR3 is built from 14 residues. The chain's CDR3 is CASSYSQANPTLHF. CDR3 sequence (DNA): TGTGCCAGCAGTTACTCCCAGGCCAACCCGACCCTCCACTTT.

The gene calls are TRBV7-2 and TRBJ2-7, with D perhaps TRBD2 (5 bases). Germline assignment: CDR1 SGHTA and CDR2 FQGNSA. This CDR3 comprises 15 residues. V was shortened by 5 bases and J by 2 bases, with 16 bases between the two germline ends. Here the CDR3 DNA reads TGTGCCAGCAGCCAGCGCGGAGAAGCGGCCTACGAGCAGTACTTC. Its protein product is CASSQRGEAAYEQYF.

Concerning this clone itself: The identical CDR3 is also encoded by other nucleotide sequences in the sample. The V and J genes are TRBV5-4 and TRBJ1-2; TRBD1 aligns across 8 bases. Germline lookup yields CDR1 SGHNT and CDR2 YYREEE (reference sequence). There are 15 residues in the CDR3. Losses at the gene ends were 3 bases for V and 8 bases for J; bases not matched to a gene: 12. CDR3 sequence reads: CASSSYGQGAYGYTF. The CDR3 DNA is TGTGCCAGCAGCTCGTACGGACAGGGTGCGTACGGCTACACCTTC.